This T cell receptor (beta chain) was obtained from a study of Ad26.COV2.S vaccination and SARS-CoV-2 variants. Germline-derived CDR1 and CDR2 are SGHTA and FQGNSA. V was pared by 5 bases and J by 6 bases, with 14 bases between. The CDR3 contains 14 residues. Treatment in this sample: around 19 received Ad26.COV2.S at low or high dose, single or two shots; 5 received placebo; per-sample allocation not given. Specimens were obtained on day 63 following the first vaccine or placebo injection. Method: immunoSEQ multiplex PCR; TCRdb's copy keeps in-frame clones and lacks some. The sample consists of approximately 350,000 clones, more than 75% of them appearing once.

This clonotype was obtained from a person between 18 and 59 years old who received the Ad26.COV2.S COVID-19 vaccine or a placebo. The chain is built from TRBV7-2 and TRBJ1-5; possible D gene TRBD1, 5 bases. Here the sequenced sample was peripheral blood, taken in a trial of Ad26.COV2.S vaccine versus placebo. The CDR3 sequence is CASSPAPGVQPQHF. In nucleotides, the CDR3 is TGTGCCAGCAGCCCCGCGCCGGGGGTTCAGCCCCAGCATTTT.